A selection of T cell receptor beta chains follows, all from one sample in a study of cytomegalovirus exposure and HLA in healthy donors. Clones were read by immunoSEQ multiplex PCR, and TCRdb kept only the in-frame ones, dropping some. The data show some 120,000 clones, over 9.5% seen once. The sample comprised PBMCs. The receptors here all came from a woman younger than 35 in good health and CMV-seropositive. The CDR3 runs from the conserved cysteine through the conserved F or W. The order of the fields is V gene, CDR3 protein.

>TRBV27
CASSLLGTGTGELFF
>TRBV6-1
CASWDSEIYGYTF
>TRBV5-1
CASSPAGAQLYNEQFF
>TRBV29-1
CSVITGSSGNTIYF
>TRBV11-3
CASTPMRGGTEAFF
>TRBV5-1
CASSTGGNTEAFF
>TRBV30
CAWSGQVSTGELFF
>TRBV6-1
CASIGQGSTEAFF
>TRBV13
CASLKARVDTEAFF
>TRBV14
CASSQGLGTRGETQYF
>TRBV2
CASSDGTGEGLLAQYF
>TRBV7-6
CASSPGGRGYGYTF
>TRBV30
CAWSVGVANTIYF
>TRBV7-8
CASCAGGGTGELFF
>TRBV29-1
CSVHSRPGGGYTF
>TRBV5-8
CASSLVSGQSTEAFF
>TRBV4-2
CASSQAYSSYEQYF
>TRBV5-1
CASSLHPGQSNEKLFF
>TRBV27
CASSPRTSGSYEQYF
>TRBV18
CASSPPEDGGRTQYF
>TRBV23-1
CASSLQLAPGGEYQETQYF
>TRBV9
CASSKGLAGYNEQFF
>TRBV14
CASSGQVTDTQYF
>TRBV6-1
CASSLTGNGEKLFF
>TRBV27
CASSLRGRVWDEQFF
>TRBV28
CASSPSSAYSYEQYF
>TRBV19
CASCPAGGLNTEAFF
>TRBV5-6
CASSLSGSTTYEQYF
>TRBV7-9
CASTPRSGNEKLFF
>TRBV11-3
CASSSTPNRDTTSYEQYF
>TRBV13
CASSLGTHNQPQHF
>TRBV5-1
CASSEGLAGVTSYEQYF
>TRBV7-9
CASSFRPGQGRTDTQYF
>TRBV18
CASSPGQDPNYGYTF
>TRBV6-1
CASSETTGTPSYGYTF
>TRBV4-2
CASSQDLNTGELFF
>TRBV19
CASSQTGGSYEQYF
>TRBV5-1
CASSFPGGRIETQYF
>TRBV29-1
CSVEASVGEQFF
>TRBV4-1
CASSQDPPAGITDTQYF
>TRBV7-6
CASSFQSGTGELFF
>TRBV6-5
CASRNTGTRNEKLFF
>TRBV5-4
CASSLVRGSGETQYF
>TRBV11-3
CASKPRGGSYYEQYF
>TRBV9
CASSVRDFTDTQYF
>TRBV12-5
CASLRAGEAGELFF
>TRBV5-6
CASSLVQVGTEAFF
>TRBV11-2
CASSLEGPWGRLGSEQFF
>TRBV11-1
CASSLASAGGVMNTEAFF
>TRBV7-9
CASSSYRDSNTEAFF